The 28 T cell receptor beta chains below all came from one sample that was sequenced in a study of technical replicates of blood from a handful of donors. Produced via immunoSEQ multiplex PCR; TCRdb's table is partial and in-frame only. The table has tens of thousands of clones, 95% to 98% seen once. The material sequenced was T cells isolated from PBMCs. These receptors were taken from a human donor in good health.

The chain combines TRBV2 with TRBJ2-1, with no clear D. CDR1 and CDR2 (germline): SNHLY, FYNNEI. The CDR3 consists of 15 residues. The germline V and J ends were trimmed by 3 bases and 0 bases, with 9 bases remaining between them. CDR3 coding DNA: TGTGCCAGCAGTGATGTAGCTAGCTCCTACAATGAGCAGTTCTTC. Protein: CASSDVASSYNEQFF.

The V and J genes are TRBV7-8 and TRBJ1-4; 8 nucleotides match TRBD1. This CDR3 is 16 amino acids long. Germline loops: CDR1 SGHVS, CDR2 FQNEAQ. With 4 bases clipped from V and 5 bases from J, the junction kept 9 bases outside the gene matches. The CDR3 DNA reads TGTGCCAGCAGCTCCACTTGGACAGGGAGGAATGAAAAACTGTTTTTT. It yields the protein CASSSTWTGRNEKLFF. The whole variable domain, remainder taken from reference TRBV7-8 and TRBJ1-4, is GAGVSQSPRYKVAKRGQDVALRCDPISGHVSLFWYQQALGQGPEFLTYFQNEAQLDKSGLPSDRFFAERPEGSVSTLKIQRTQQEDSAVYLCASSSTWTGRNEKLFFGSGTQLSVL.

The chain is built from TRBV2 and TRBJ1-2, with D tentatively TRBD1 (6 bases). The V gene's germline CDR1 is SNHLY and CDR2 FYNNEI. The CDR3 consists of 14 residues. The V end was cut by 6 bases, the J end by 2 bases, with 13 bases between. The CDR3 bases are TGTGCCAGCAGGGTCAACAGGGAGAACTATGGCTACACCTTC. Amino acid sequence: CASRVNRENYGYTF.

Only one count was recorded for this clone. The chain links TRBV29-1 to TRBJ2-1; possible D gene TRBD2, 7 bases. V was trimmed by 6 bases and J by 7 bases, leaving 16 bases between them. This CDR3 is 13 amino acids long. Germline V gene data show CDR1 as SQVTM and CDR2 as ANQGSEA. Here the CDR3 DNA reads TGCAGCGTGGGGGGGGGCCGAGGGAATGAGCAGTTCTTC. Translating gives CSVGGGRGNEQFF.

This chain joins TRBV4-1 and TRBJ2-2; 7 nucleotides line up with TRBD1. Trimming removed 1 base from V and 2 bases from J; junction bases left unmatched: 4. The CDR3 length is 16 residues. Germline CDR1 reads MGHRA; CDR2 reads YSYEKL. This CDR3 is CASSQVGTVNTGELFF. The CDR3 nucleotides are TGCGCCAGCAGCCAAGTTGGGACAGTTAACACCGGGGAGCTGTTTTTT.

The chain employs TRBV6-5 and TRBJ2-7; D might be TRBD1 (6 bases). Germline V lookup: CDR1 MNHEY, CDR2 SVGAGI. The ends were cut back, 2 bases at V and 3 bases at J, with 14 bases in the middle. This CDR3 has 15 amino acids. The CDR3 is CASSYGVTGSYEQYF. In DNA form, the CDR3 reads TGTGCCAGCAGTTACGGAGTGACAGGTAGCTACGAGCAGTACTTC.

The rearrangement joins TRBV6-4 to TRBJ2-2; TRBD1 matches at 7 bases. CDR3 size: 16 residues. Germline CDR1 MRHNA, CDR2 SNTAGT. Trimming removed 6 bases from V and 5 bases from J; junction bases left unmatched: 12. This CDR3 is CASSEQTGKGTGELFF. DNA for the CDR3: TGTGCCAGCAGCGAACAGACAGGGAAGGGGACCGGGGAGCTGTTTTTT.

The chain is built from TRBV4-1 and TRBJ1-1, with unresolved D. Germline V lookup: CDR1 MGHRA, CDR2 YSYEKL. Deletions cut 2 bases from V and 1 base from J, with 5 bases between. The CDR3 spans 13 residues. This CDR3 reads CASSQTGNTEAFF. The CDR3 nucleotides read TGCGCCAGCAGCCAAACGGGGAACACTGAAGCTTTCTTT.

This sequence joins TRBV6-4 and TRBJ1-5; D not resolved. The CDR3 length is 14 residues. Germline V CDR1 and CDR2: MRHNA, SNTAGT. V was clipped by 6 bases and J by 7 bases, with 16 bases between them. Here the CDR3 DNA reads TGTGCCAGCAGCCCAGGTGAGGGCAGGCAGCCCCAGCATTTT. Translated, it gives CASSPGEGRQPQHF.

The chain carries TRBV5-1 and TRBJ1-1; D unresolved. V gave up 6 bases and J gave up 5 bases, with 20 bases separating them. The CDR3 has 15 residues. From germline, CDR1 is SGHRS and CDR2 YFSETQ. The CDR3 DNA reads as TGCGCCAGCACCCCAATAGACCCCGCGGTAACTGAAGCTTTCTTT. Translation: CASTPIDPAVTEAFF.

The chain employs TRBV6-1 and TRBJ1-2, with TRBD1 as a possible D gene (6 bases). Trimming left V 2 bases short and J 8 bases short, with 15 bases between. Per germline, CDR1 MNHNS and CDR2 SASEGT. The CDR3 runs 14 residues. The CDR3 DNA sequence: TGTGCCAGCAGTGAATTTGAGGGGGTGAGAGGCTACACCTTC. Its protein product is CASSEFEGVRGYTF.

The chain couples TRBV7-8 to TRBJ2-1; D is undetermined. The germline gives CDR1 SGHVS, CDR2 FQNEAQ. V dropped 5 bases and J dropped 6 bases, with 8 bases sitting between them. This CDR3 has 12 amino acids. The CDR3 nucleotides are TGTGCCAGCAGCCCGGTGAGCAATGAGCAGTTCTTC. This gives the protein CASSPVSNEQFF.

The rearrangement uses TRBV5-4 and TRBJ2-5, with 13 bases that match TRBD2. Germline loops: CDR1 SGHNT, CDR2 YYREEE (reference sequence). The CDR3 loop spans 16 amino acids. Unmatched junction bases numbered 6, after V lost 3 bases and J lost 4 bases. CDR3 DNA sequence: TGTGCCAGCAGCTCAACTAGCGGGGGGGCACCAGAGACCCAGTACTTC. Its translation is CASSSTSGGAPETQYF.

The CDR3 is CSVATSGTYEQYF. CDR3 nucleotide sequence: TGCAGCGTGGCGACTAGCGGGACCTACGAGCAGTACTTC. This chain connects TRBV29-1 to TRBJ2-7; 11 nucleotides match TRBD2. This CDR3 has 13 amino acids. V dropped 6 bases and J dropped 2; count of bases not matched to a gene: 3. Germline V gene lookup returns CDR1 SQVTM and CDR2 ANQGSEA.

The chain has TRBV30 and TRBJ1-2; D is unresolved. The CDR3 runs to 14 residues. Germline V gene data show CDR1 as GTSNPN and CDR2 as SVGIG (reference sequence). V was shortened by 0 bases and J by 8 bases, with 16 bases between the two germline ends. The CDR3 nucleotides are TGTGCCTGGAGTGTCTCCACTACATTGTCAGGCTACACCTTC. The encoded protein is CAWSVSTTLSGYTF.

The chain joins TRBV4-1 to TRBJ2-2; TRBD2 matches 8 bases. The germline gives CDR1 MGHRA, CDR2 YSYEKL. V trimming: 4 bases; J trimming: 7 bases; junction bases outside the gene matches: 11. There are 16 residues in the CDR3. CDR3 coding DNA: TGCGCCAGCAGCCTACCGGGACTAGGAATAATCGGGGAGCTGTTTTTT. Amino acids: CASSLPGLGIIGELFF.

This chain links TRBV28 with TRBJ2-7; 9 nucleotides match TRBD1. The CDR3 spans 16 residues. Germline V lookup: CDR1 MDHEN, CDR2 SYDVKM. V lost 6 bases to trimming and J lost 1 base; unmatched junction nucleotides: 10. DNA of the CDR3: TGTGCCAGCAGGCAAACCGGGACAGGGAGGTCCTACGAGCAGTACTTC. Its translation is CASRQTGTGRSYEQYF.

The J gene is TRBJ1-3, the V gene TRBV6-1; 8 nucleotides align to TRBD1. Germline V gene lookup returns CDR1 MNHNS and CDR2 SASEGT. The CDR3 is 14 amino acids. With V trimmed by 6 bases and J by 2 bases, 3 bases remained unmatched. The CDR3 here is CASRDRAPGNTIYF. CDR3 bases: TGTGCCAGCAGGGACAGGGCCCCTGGAAACACCATATATTTT.

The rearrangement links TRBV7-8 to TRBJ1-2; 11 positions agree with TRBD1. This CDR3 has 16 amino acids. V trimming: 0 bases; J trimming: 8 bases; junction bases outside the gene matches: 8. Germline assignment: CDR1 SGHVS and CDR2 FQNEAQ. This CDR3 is CASSLAGTGGSGGYTF. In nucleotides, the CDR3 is TGTGCCAGCAGCTTAGCCGGGACAGGGGGATCCGGGGGCTACACCTTC.

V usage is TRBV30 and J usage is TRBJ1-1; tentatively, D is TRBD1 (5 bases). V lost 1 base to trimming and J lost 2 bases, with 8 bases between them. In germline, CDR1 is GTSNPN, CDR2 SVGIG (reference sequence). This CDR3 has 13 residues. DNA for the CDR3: TGTGCCTGGAGTGATGGGGCTAACACTGAAGCTTTCTTT. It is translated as CAWSDGANTEAFF. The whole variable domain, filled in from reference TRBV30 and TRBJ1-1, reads SQTIHQWPATLVQPVGSPLSLECTVEGTSNPNLYWYRQAAGRGLQLLFYSVGIGQISSEVPQNLSASRPQDRQFILSSKKLLLSDSGFYLCAWSDGANTEAFFGQGTRLTVV.

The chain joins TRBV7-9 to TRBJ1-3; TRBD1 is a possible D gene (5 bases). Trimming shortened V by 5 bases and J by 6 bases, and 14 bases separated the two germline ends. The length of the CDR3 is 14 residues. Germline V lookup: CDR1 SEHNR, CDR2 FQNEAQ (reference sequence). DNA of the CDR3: TGTGCCAGCAGCCCTTGGGACTCACCAAACACCATATATTTT. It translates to CASSPWDSPNTIYF.

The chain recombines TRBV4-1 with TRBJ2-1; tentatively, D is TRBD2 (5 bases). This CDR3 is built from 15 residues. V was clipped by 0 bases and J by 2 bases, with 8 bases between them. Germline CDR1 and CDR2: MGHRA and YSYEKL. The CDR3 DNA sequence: TGCGCCAGCAGCCAAGATGCACTAGCCTACAATGAGCAGTTCTTC. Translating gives CASSQDALAYNEQFF.

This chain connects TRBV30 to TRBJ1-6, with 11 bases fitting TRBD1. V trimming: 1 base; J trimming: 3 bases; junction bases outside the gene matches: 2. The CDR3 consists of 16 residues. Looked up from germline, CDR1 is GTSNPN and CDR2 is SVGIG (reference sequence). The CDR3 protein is CAWSAGTGGYNSPLHF. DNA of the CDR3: TGTGCCTGGAGTGCCGGGACAGGGGGCTATAATTCACCCCTCCACTTT.

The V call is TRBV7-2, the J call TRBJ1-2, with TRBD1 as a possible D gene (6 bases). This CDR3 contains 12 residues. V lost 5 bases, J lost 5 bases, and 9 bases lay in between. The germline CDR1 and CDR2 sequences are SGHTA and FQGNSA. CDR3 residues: CASSEQGYGYTF. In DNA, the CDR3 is TGTGCCAGCAGCGAACAGGGTTATGGCTACACCTTC.

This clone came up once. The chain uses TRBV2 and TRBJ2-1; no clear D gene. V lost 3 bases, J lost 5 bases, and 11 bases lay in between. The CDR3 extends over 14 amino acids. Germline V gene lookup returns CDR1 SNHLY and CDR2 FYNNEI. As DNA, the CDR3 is TGTGCCAGCAGTGACCCCGGGTCACACAATGAGCAGTTCTTC. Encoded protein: CASSDPGSHNEQFF.

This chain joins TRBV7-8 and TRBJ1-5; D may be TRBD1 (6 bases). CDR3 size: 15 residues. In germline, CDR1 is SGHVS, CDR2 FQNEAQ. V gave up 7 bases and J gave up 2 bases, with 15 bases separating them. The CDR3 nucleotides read TGTGCCAGCACCCTTGGGGGGGCGGGCAATCAGCCCCAGCATTTT. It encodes CASTLGGAGNQPQHF.

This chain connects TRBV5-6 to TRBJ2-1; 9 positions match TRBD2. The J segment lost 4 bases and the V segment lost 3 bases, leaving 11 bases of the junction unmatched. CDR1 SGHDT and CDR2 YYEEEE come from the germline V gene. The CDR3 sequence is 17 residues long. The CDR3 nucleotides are TGTGCCAGCAGCTGGGACTCCGGGACTAGCAGGTACAATGAGCAGTTCTTC. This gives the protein CASSWDSGTSRYNEQFF.

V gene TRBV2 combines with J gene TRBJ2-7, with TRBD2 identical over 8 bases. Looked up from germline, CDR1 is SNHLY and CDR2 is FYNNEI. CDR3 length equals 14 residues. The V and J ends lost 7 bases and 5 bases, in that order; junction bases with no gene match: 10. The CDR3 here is CASNGRAGMDEQYF. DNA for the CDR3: TGTGCCAGCAACGGGAGGGCAGGGATGGACGAGCAGTACTTC. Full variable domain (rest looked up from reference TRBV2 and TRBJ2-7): EPEVTQTPSHQVTQMGQEVILRCVPISNHLYFYWYRQILGQKVEFLVSFYNNEISEKSEIFDDQFSVERPDGSNFTLKIRSTKLEDSAMYFCASNGRAGMDEQYFGPGTRLTVT.